These 6 T cell receptor beta chains were sequenced from one sample in a study of T cells in Graves' hyperthyroidism and ophthalmopathy. It was RNA transcripts that yielded the amplified TCR beta CDR3 regions. With the HTBI primer set, the TCR CDR3 went through a first round of RT-PCR. TCRdb independently ran MiXCR on the multiplex PCR reads; one entry per CDR3 protein. The sample comprises about 360,000 distinct CDR3 sequences, about 13% of which are singletons, and about 9.1% rests with the top ten. The specimen sequenced was blood. The source of these receptors is a young woman with Graves' hyperthyroidism.

This clonotype was counted at least ten times. The rearrangement joins TRBV5-5 to TRBJ2-3, with D possibly TRBD1 on 6 matching bases. V was trimmed by 4 bases and J by 6 bases, leaving 15 bases between them. The CDR3 totals 14 residues. In germline, CDR1 is SGHKS, CDR2 YYEKEE (reference sequence). The DNA for the CDR3 is TGTGCCAGCAGCCCTCCGGCAGGGGCGGATACGCAGTATTTT. It translates to CASSPPAGADTQYF.

This sequence joins TRBV5-4 and TRBJ2-2; possible D gene TRBD2, 7 bases. Trimming took 4 bases from V and 4 from J, leaving 20 bases between them. This CDR3 has 17 amino acids. Germline V gene lookup returns CDR1 SGHNT and CDR2 YYREEE (reference sequence). CDR3 sequence (DNA): TGTGCCAGCAGCGGGGGCCGTCGGGGAGGGGTCACCGGGGAGCTGTTTTTT. It codes for CASSGGRRGGVTGELFF.

This clonotype was recorded many times. The CDR3 sequence: CATSDRDSPEAFF. The CDR3 DNA is TGTGCCACCAGTGATCGGGACAGCCCTGAAGCTTTCTTT. J is TRBJ1-1 and V is TRBV24-1; 7 nucleotides line up with TRBD1. V shed 3 bases, J shed 6 bases, and the junction held 3 bases outside the gene matches. Per germline, CDR1 KGHDR and CDR2 SFDVKD. This CDR3 spans 13 amino acids.

The rearrangement uses TRBV27 and TRBJ2-7, with TRBD1 matching over 7 bases. The CDR3 is made up of 15 amino acids. Germline CDR1 is MNHEY and CDR2 is SMNVEV (reference sequence). V lost 2 bases to trimming and J lost 2 bases; unmatched junction nucleotides: 6. CDR3 amino acids: CASSLVGTVAYEQYF. The CDR3 region has the DNA TGTGCCAGCAGTTTAGTCGGGACAGTGGCCTACGAGCAGTACTTC.

This rearrangement joins TRBV28 to TRBJ2-3; 7 nucleotides match TRBD2. The CDR3 extends over 16 amino acids. Germline values: CDR1 MDHEN, CDR2 SYDVKM. The trim removed 6 bases at V and 7 bases at J, leaving 16 bases unmatched. Here the CDR3 DNA reads TGTGCCAGCAGCCCCGTTAGAGGGGAGGGCCTTCATACGCAGTATTTT. It yields the protein CASSPVRGEGLHTQYF.

This clonotype was observed a handful of times. This sequence joins TRBV27 and TRBJ2-7, with D unclear. The V and J ends lost 0 bases and 6 bases respectively, with 9 bases between them. Germline V gene lookup returns CDR1 MNHEY and CDR2 SMNVEV (reference sequence). This CDR3 is 13 amino acids long. The CDR3 region is CASSLSIVGEQYF. As DNA, the CDR3 is TGTGCCAGCAGTTTATCGATCGTCGGCGAGCAGTACTTC.